The 28 T cell receptor beta chains below all came from one sample that was sequenced in a study of read filtering for tumor transcriptome and immune sequencing. From roughly 390 ng of RNA, a library with molecular barcoded alpha/delta and beta/gamma adaptors was made. TCRdb re-called the reads with MiXCR, one entry per CDR3 protein. The sample carries roughly 38,000 distinct CDR3 sequences, under 15% recorded once. Specimen: a population of CD138-negative cells sorted from bone marrow. The source is a donor at least 40 years old with multiple myeloma.

This clonotype was recorded at least ten times. V and J are TRBV7-2 and TRBJ1-4; D perhaps matches TRBD1 (6 bases). The ends were cut back, 6 bases at V and 8 bases at J, with 19 bases in the middle. This CDR3 spans 15 amino acids. Germline CDR1 SGHTA, CDR2 FQGNSA. CDR3 amino acids: CASRKGVRGMEKLFF. CDR3 DNA sequence: TGTGCCAGCAGAAAAGGCGTCAGGGGCATGGAAAAACTGTTTTTT.

This clonotype was seen many times. The chain combines TRBV29-1 with TRBJ2-7; 9 bases fit TRBD2. The CDR3 extends over 14 amino acids. V lost 3 bases and J lost 6; bases outside the gene matches: 9. Per germline, CDR1 SQVTM and CDR2 ANQGSEA. This chain's CDR3 is CSVDEAGGGSEQYF. CDR3 DNA sequence: TGCAGCGTTGATGAGGCGGGAGGGGGGAGCGAGCAGTACTTC.

This clonotype has at least ten counts. V is TRBV6-2 or TRBV6-3 and J is TRBJ2-3; 7 bases match TRBD2. V shed 0 bases, J shed 6 bases, and the junction held 15 bases outside the gene matches. Germline V gives CDR1 MNHEY, CDR2 SVGEGT. This CDR3 is built from 18 residues. CDR3 coding DNA: TGTGCCAGCAGTTACTCGTTGACCATTGGGAGGGAGTCGGATACGCAGTATTTT. Residues: CASSYSLTIGRESDTQYF.

This clonotype has at least ten counts. The chain links TRBV12-3 or TRBV12-4 to TRBJ2-1; no clear D gene. This CDR3 is built from 14 residues. V lost 3 bases and J 10 bases, leaving 16 bases between the germline ends. As DNA, the CDR3 is TGTGCCAGCAGTTTTGTGACTCGATCTCAAGAGCAGTTCTTC. This codes for CASSFVTRSQEQFF.

This clonotype was recorded many times. The rearrangement uses TRBV6-2 or TRBV6-3 and TRBJ2-1; unclear D gene. CDR1 and CDR2 from the germline V gene are MNHEY and SVGEGT. V was trimmed by 7 bases and J by 6 bases, leaving 16 bases between them. This CDR3 contains 14 residues. CDR3 coding DNA: TGTGCCAGCAACCCGGACCAACCGGGCAATGAGCAGTTCTTC. It yields the protein CASNPDQPGNEQFF.

About this clonotype: Just one base apart from a much larger clone, this may be a read error. The chain links TRBV7-9 to TRBJ2-5; perhaps TRBD2 as D (6 bases). This CDR3 region has 14 residues. Germline CDR1 and CDR2: SEHNR and FQNEAQ (reference sequence). The DNA of the CDR3 is TGTGCCAGCAGCTTTGGGAGGCACCAAGAGGCCCAGTACTTC. Protein: CASSFGRHQEAQYF.

This clonotype occurred many times. This chain links TRBV7-9 with TRBJ2-2, with 10 positions matching TRBD2. The CDR3 extends over 17 amino acids. Trimming took 5 bases from V and 6 from J; bases not matched to a gene: 12. Germline loops: CDR1 SEHNR, CDR2 FQNEAQ (reference sequence). The CDR3 coding sequence is TGTGCCAGCAGCCCACCGAGTCTAGCGGGAGACCCCGGGGAGCTGTTTTTT. Translation gives CASSPPSLAGDPGELFF.

This clonotype was observed at least ten times. The V and J genes are TRBV2 and TRBJ2-2; 10 nucleotides agree with TRBD2. The CDR3 is 13 residues long. The trim removed 7 bases at V and 6 bases at J, leaving 2 bases unmatched. CDR1 is SNHLY, CDR2 FYNNEI, per germline. The CDR3 loop reads CASTGTSAGELFF. Written as DNA, the CDR3 is TGTGCCAGCACTGGGACTAGCGCCGGGGAGCTGTTTTTT.

This clonotype was recorded many times. The rearrangement uses TRBV14 and TRBJ2-1; D is possibly TRBD1 (5 bases). The germline gives CDR1 SGHDN, CDR2 FVKESK. V was pared by 2 bases and J by 5 bases, with 22 bases between. CDR3 length: 18 residues. CDR3: CASSQWVGPEIPHNEQFF. The CDR3 nucleotides are TGTGCCAGCAGCCAATGGGTGGGGCCCGAGATCCCCCACAATGAGCAGTTCTTC.

The J gene is TRBJ2-1, the V gene TRBV29-1; weak D call: TRBD2 (5 bases). Germline assignment: CDR1 SQVTM and CDR2 ANQGSEA. V dropped 4 bases and J dropped 8 bases, with 21 bases sitting between them. This CDR3 is 15 amino acids long. For the CDR3, the DNA is TGCAGCGTTGCTTTCGGGGTAGTACCGAGGGATGAGCAGTTCTTC. Translation: CSVAFGVVPRDEQFF.

The chain uses TRBV6-2 or TRBV6-3 and TRBJ1-1; D gene uncertain. With 9 bases removed from V and 8 bases from J, the gap between germline ends came to 25 bases. Germline assignment: CDR1 MNHEY and CDR2 SVGEGT. The CDR3 contains 15 residues. CDR3 nucleotides: TGTGCCAGGAGCTACCGGCTCGTGGCCTCTGGGGAAGCTTTCTTT. This encodes CARSYRLVASGEAFF.

This clonotype was detected a few times. A much larger clone differs by one base, so this may be a read error. This chain connects TRBV2 to TRBJ1-1; 7 bases align to TRBD1. Germline assignment: CDR1 SNHLY and CDR2 FYNNEI. Losses at the gene ends were 0 bases for V and 4 bases for J; bases not matched to a gene: 5. CDR3 length: 15 residues. The DNA for the CDR3 is TGTGCCAGCAGTGAAGCGAGGGGGCAAGGCACTGAAGCTTTCTTT. Protein: CASSEARGQGTEAFF.

This clonotype was detected ten times or more. The CDR3 reads CASSLVPGELFF. CDR3 DNA: TGTGCCAGCAGCTTAGTTCCCGGGGAGCTGTTTTTT. V usage is TRBV7-9 and J usage is TRBJ2-2, with D unclear. V lost 1 base to trimming and J lost 6 bases, with 3 bases between them. CDR3 length: 12 residues. Germline V gene data show CDR1 as SEHNR and CDR2 as FQNEAQ (reference sequence).

This clonotype was counted at least ten times. The rearrangement joins TRBV28 to TRBJ2-6, with TRBD2 identical over 7 bases. This CDR3 is built from 17 residues. CDR1 is MDHEN and CDR2 is SYDVKM in the germline V gene. Trimming removed 6 bases from V and 0 bases from J; junction bases left unmatched: 8. CDR3: CASRGGEKLSGANVLTF. The CDR3 coding sequence is TGTGCCAGCAGGGGGGGGGAAAAACTCTCTGGGGCCAACGTCCTGACTTTC.

This clonotype came up many times. The chain couples TRBV20-1 to TRBJ2-7; D not certain. The V end lost 6 bases, the J end lost 3 bases, and 9 bases lay between the germline ends. Germline V gives CDR1 DFQATT, CDR2 SNEGSKA (reference sequence). There are 11 residues in the CDR3. The CDR3 bases are TGCAGTGCCACTTCAGGCTACGAGCAGTACTTC. Residues: CSATSGYEQYF.

This clonotype appeared many times. The gene calls are TRBV11-3 and TRBJ2-1, with unresolved D. The germline gives CDR1 SGHNT, CDR2 YENEEA. The V end lost 5 bases, the J end lost 15 bases, and 17 bases lay between the germline ends. The CDR3 totals 12 residues. The CDR3: CASSPGERAVFF. The CDR3 nucleotides read TGTGCCAGCAGCCCAGGTGAGCGAGCAGTGTTCTTC.

The chain uses TRBV5-6 and TRBJ1-1, with D perhaps matching TRBD1 (5 bases). Trimming took off 4 bases at V and 7 bases at J, with 20 bases between the two ends. In germline, CDR1 is SGHDT, CDR2 YYEEEE. The CDR3 is 15 residues long. The CDR3 reads CASSRWDVGKGEAFF. The DNA of the CDR3 is TGTGCCAGCAGCCGCTGGGACGTCGGGAAGGGTGAAGCTTTCTTT.

This clonotype was counted ten times or more. The V and J genes are TRBV20-1 and TRBJ2-4; 7 nucleotides match TRBD1. This CDR3 spans 14 amino acids. V lost 0 bases to trimming and J lost 9 bases; unmatched junction nucleotides: 8. The germline gives CDR1 DFQATT, CDR2 SNEGSKA (reference sequence). The CDR3, as DNA: TGCAGTGCTAGAGATCGGGACAGTCCGTTCATTCAGTACTTC. This encodes CSARDRDSPFIQYF.

This clonotype was detected only a few times. The genes are TRBV28 and TRBJ2-3; TRBD2 might be the D (5 bases). This CDR3 is built from 15 residues. V was clipped by 8 bases and J by 0 bases, with 15 bases between them. Germline CDR1 and CDR2: MDHEN and SYDVKM. The CDR3 loop is CASGPTRSSTDTQYF. As DNA, the CDR3 is TGTGCCAGCGGTCCCACTAGATCTAGCACAGATACGCAGTATTTT.

This clonotype was counted a few times. Given a much more abundant clone one base away, this may be a read error. V gene TRBV10-1 combines with J gene TRBJ2-1; unclear D gene. CDR1 is WNHNN and CDR2 is SYGVQD in the germline V gene (reference sequence). The V end lost 2 bases, the J end lost 6 bases, and 8 bases lay between the germline ends. The CDR3 extends over 13 amino acids. The CDR3 here is CASSEAAGNEQFF. The CDR3 DNA is TGCGCCAGCAGTGAGGCTGCCGGCAATGAGCAGTTCTTC.

This clonotype was recorded many times. The rearrangement links TRBV7-6 to TRBJ2-5; D uncertain. The CDR3 is 12 amino acids. Trimming removed 0 bases from V and 5 bases from J, with 4 bases in between. Germline loops: CDR1 SGHVS, CDR2 FNYEAQ. The CDR3 sequence: CASSLAWETQYF. In nucleotides, the CDR3 is TGTGCCAGCAGCTTAGCATGGGAGACCCAGTACTTC. Supplemented by reference TRBV7-6 and TRBJ2-5, the full variable domain reads GAGVSQSPRYKVTKRGQDVALRCDPISGHVSLYWYRQALGQGPEFLTYFNYEAQQDKSGLPNDRFSAERPEGSISTLTIQRTEQRDSAMYRCASSLAWETQYFGPGTRLLVL.

In this sample, this clonotype turned up a few times. A much bigger clone sits one base away, suggesting this may be a read error. This CDR3 fails to terminate in the conserved phenylalanine or tryptophan, so it likely reflects a read error. The V and J genes are TRBV5-5 and TRBJ2-7; maybe TRBD2 (5 bases). Germline V CDR1 and CDR2: SGHKS, YYEKEE (reference sequence). Between the trimmed V and J ends, which lost 1 base and 0 bases, there was a span of 14 bases. This CDR3 is built from 16 residues. This chain's CDR3 is CASSLIGRGDSYEQYL. In DNA form, the CDR3 reads TGTGCCAGCAGCTTGATCGGTCGGGGAGACTCCTACGAGCAGTACCTC.

The table lists this clonotype with a count of one. It is likely a read error, because the conserved phenylalanine at the end of the CDR3 is missing. Because the CDR3's place on the DNA is in doubt, the DNA is left out and the CDR3 is given as listed by TCRdb. The chain is built from TRBV15 and TRBJ2-1; TRBD1 was called by the table and not checked on the DNA. The CDR3 is made up of 16 amino acids, end residues included. Germline CDR1 is LNHNV and CDR2 is YYDKDF (reference sequence). The CDR3 region is CATSRDGTAADNEQLS.

Ten or more counts support this clonotype. The rearrangement uses TRBV4-3 and TRBJ2-1; 8 bases are shared with TRBD1. Germline CDR1 is LGHNA and CDR2 is YSLEER. Trimming removed 2 bases from V and 2 bases from J; junction bases left unmatched: 2. The CDR3 is 15 amino acids. CDR3 bases: TGCGCCAGCAGCCAAACAGGGGGGCCCTACAATGAGCAGTTCTTC. This encodes CASSQTGGPYNEQFF.

This clonotype was seen at least ten times. The chain combines TRBV30 with TRBJ1-2; D is unresolved. The germline V and J ends were trimmed by 0 bases and 6 bases, with 8 bases remaining between them. There are 12 residues in the CDR3. Germline lookup yields CDR1 GTSNPN and CDR2 SVGIG (reference sequence). For the CDR3, the DNA is TGTGCCTGGAGTGTACGAAACAATGGCTACACCTTC. Translation gives CAWSVRNNGYTF.

This clonotype was seen ten or more times. V usage is TRBV20-1 and J usage is TRBJ2-7, with TRBD2 matching over 12 bases. V was pared by 5 bases and J by 4 bases, with 3 bases of the junction left unmatched. Germline-derived CDR1 and CDR2 are DFQATT and SNEGSKA (reference sequence). CDR3 length equals 13 residues. CDR3 loop: CSAGTSGLYEQYF. In nucleotides, the CDR3 is TGCAGTGCTGGGACTAGCGGGCTATACGAGCAGTACTTC.

At least ten counts were recorded for this clonotype. The genes are TRBV12-3 or TRBV12-4 and TRBJ2-1, with 12 bases lining up with TRBD2. Trimming took 1 base from V and 9 from J; bases not matched to a gene: 1. This CDR3 contains 14 residues. The CDR3, as DNA: TGTGCCAGCAGTTTAGGGACTAGCGGGGTTGAGCAGTTCTTC. Encoded protein: CASSLGTSGVEQFF.

The V gene is TRBV7-2, the J gene TRBJ1-3; D is unresolved. Per the germline V gene, CDR1 is SGHTA and CDR2 is FQGNSA. The length of the CDR3 is 14 residues. V lost 2 bases to trimming and J lost 2 bases, with 7 bases between them. The CDR3 reads CASSLSEPGNTIYF. Written as DNA, the CDR3 is TGTGCCAGCAGCTTATCTGAGCCTGGAAACACCATATATTTT.